The rows below give T cell receptor beta chains drawn from one sample of a study of T cells in localized non-small cell lung cancer. Some clones are missing from TCRdb's copy, which holds only in-frame ones; the method was immunoSEQ multiplex PCR. The data show about 74,000 clones, approximately 88% seen once. The source was peripheral blood, collected before any cancer treatment. Source of these receptors: a female donor older than 55 with stage I lung adenocarcinoma. Each CDR3 is given with its conserved first and last residue. Fields, in order: D gene, J gene, V gene, clone size, CDR3 length, CDR3 DNA, CDR3 protein. D genes are given only for firm matches. Clone size, where shown, is once, few, many, or a class for clones that have expanded.

D gene: TRBD2; J gene: TRBJ2-5; V gene: TRBV6-1; clone size: NA; CDR3 length: 15; CDR3 DNA: TGTGCCAGCAGACCACTAGCGGGGGGGCCAGAGACCCAGTACTTC; CDR3 protein: CASRPLAGGPETQYF
D gene: NA; J gene: TRBJ2-3; V gene: TRBV18; clone size: NA; CDR3 length: 12; CDR3 DNA: TGTGCCAGCTCACGGGTGGGCGATACGCAGTATTTT; CDR3 protein: CASSRVGDTQYF
D gene: NA; J gene: TRBJ1-1; V gene: TRBV10-3; clone size: NA; CDR3 length: 14; CDR3 DNA: TGTGCCATCAGTTCGAAGGGGGGGGAGGATGAAGCTTTCTTT; CDR3 protein: CAISSKGGEDEAFF
D gene: NA; J gene: TRBJ1-4; V gene: TRBV7-9; clone size: NA; CDR3 length: 15; CDR3 DNA: TGTGCCAGCAGCGCGAGGGAGAGAAGGAATGAAAAACTGTTTTTT; CDR3 protein: CASSARERRNEKLFF
D gene: TRBD1; J gene: TRBJ1-2; V gene: TRBV6-5; clone size: once; CDR3 length: 15; CDR3 DNA: TGTGCCAGCAGATGGACAGGGAAAGGGACCTATGGCTACACCTTC; CDR3 protein: CASRWTGKGTYGYTF
D gene: NA; J gene: TRBJ2-7; V gene: TRBV4-1; clone size: NA; CDR3 length: 15; CDR3 DNA: TGCGCCAGCAGCCAAGTCCCGGGGTTCACCTACGAGCAGTACTTC; CDR3 protein: CASSQVPGFTYEQYF
D gene: TRBD1; J gene: TRBJ2-7; V gene: TRBV6-5; clone size: NA; CDR3 length: 14; CDR3 DNA: TGTGCCAGCAGGAAGCCGGGGACAGGCCACGAGCAGTACTTC; CDR3 protein: CASRKPGTGHEQYF
D gene: TRBD1; J gene: TRBJ1-2; V gene: TRBV6-5; clone size: NA; CDR3 length: 13; CDR3 DNA: TGTGCCAGCGGACAGGGGCTTTCCTATGGCTACACCTTC; CDR3 protein: CASGQGLSYGYTF
D gene: NA; J gene: TRBJ1-3; V gene: TRBV4-3; clone size: NA; CDR3 length: 15; CDR3 DNA: TGCGCCAGCAGCCACCATGAGAGGCTTGGAAACACCATATATTTT; CDR3 protein: CASSHHERLGNTIYF
D gene: NA; J gene: TRBJ1-3; V gene: TRBV9; clone size: NA; CDR3 length: 15; CDR3 DNA: TGTGCCAGCACCTTGGGGGCAGACTCTGGAAACACCATATATTTT; CDR3 protein: CASTLGADSGNTIYF
D gene: NA; J gene: TRBJ2-3; V gene: TRBV7-2; clone size: once; CDR3 length: 13; CDR3 DNA: TGTGCCAGCAGCCCTACATCCTGGGATACGCAGTATTTT; CDR3 protein: CASSPTSWDTQYF
D gene: TRBD2; J gene: TRBJ2-3; V gene: TRBV19; clone size: NA; CDR3 length: 14; CDR3 DNA: TGTGCCAGTACCCAAGGACTAGCGACAGATACGCAGTATTTT; CDR3 protein: CASTQGLATDTQYF
D gene: NA; J gene: TRBJ1-1; V gene: TRBV4-3; clone size: few; CDR3 length: 13; CDR3 DNA: TGCGCCAGCAGCCCGTTCCGGGGTTATGAAGCTTTCTTT; CDR3 protein: CASSPFRGYEAFF
D gene: NA; J gene: TRBJ2-2; V gene: TRBV9; clone size: NA; CDR3 length: 15; CDR3 DNA: TGTGCCAGCAGCACAAGGGACCAGTACACCGGGGAGCTGTTTTTT; CDR3 protein: CASSTRDQYTGELFF
D gene: TRBD2; J gene: TRBJ2-5; V gene: TRBV5-1; clone size: NA; CDR3 length: 13; CDR3 DNA: TGCGCCAGCAGCCTCTCGGGGGGGAAGACCCAGTACTTC; CDR3 protein: CASSLSGGKTQYF
D gene: TRBD1; J gene: TRBJ2-7; V gene: TRBV29-1; clone size: NA; CDR3 length: 13; CDR3 DNA: TGCAGCATAGGGACAGGGGGCAACTACGAGCAGTACTTC; CDR3 protein: CSIGTGGNYEQYF
D gene: NA; J gene: TRBJ1-3; V gene: TRBV4-1; clone size: NA; CDR3 length: 18; CDR3 DNA: TGCGCCAGCAGCCAAGTTGCCCCTGCCCTTAACTCTGGAAACACCATATATTTT; CDR3 protein: CASSQVAPALNSGNTIYF
D gene: NA; J gene: TRBJ1-2; V gene: TRBV10-3; clone size: NA; CDR3 length: 13; CDR3 DNA: TGTGCCATCACCGATAGGGCCGGATATGGCTACACCTTC; CDR3 protein: CAITDRAGYGYTF
D gene: NA; J gene: TRBJ1-4; V gene: TRBV28; clone size: once; CDR3 length: 17; CDR3 DNA: TGTGCCAGCAGTTCGGACAGAACCTCGGGGATTAATGAAAAACTGTTTTTT; CDR3 protein: CASSSDRTSGINEKLFF
D gene: NA; J gene: TRBJ2-3; V gene: TRBV7-9; clone size: NA; CDR3 length: 14; CDR3 DNA: TGTGCCAGCAGCTTAGTTGCGCCCCCCGATACGCAGTATTTT; CDR3 protein: CASSLVAPPDTQYF
D gene: NA; J gene: TRBJ2-7; V gene: TRBV6-1; clone size: NA; CDR3 length: 14; CDR3 DNA: TGTGCCAGCAGCGTTGACCAAGTGGTCTACGAGCAGTACTTC; CDR3 protein: CASSVDQVVYEQYF
D gene: NA; J gene: TRBJ2-3; V gene: TRBV15; clone size: NA; CDR3 length: 15; CDR3 DNA: TGTGCCACCAGCAGAGTCGGGACTTCTGGAGATACGCAGTATTTT; CDR3 protein: CATSRVGTSGDTQYF
D gene: NA; J gene: TRBJ2-5; V gene: TRBV7-9; clone size: NA; CDR3 length: 15; CDR3 DNA: TGTGCCAGCAGCCCAAGCCCGACTGCACAAGAGACCCAGTACTTC; CDR3 protein: CASSPSPTAQETQYF
D gene: NA; J gene: TRBJ1-1; V gene: TRBV2; clone size: NA; CDR3 length: 13; CDR3 DNA: TGTGCCAGCAGTGAAAACGGGTTGACTGAAGCTTTCTTT; CDR3 protein: CASSENGLTEAFF
D gene: TRBD1; J gene: TRBJ2-1; V gene: TRBV4-3; clone size: NA; CDR3 length: 17; CDR3 DNA: TGCGCCAGCAGCCAAGCATTTCCGGGACAGGGATACAATGAGCAGTTCTTC; CDR3 protein: CASSQAFPGQGYNEQFF
D gene: TRBD1; J gene: TRBJ2-5; V gene: TRBV5-1; clone size: NA; CDR3 length: 14; CDR3 DNA: TGCGCCAGCAGCATGACAGGGGGCCAAGAGACCCAGTACTTC; CDR3 protein: CASSMTGGQETQYF
D gene: TRBD1; J gene: TRBJ1-1; V gene: TRBV6-4; clone size: NA; CDR3 length: 14; CDR3 DNA: TGTGCCAGCAGTGACTCGAACAGGGGCACTGAAGCTTTCTTT; CDR3 protein: CASSDSNRGTEAFF
D gene: TRBD1; J gene: TRBJ1-2; V gene: TRBV28; clone size: NA; CDR3 length: 15; CDR3 DNA: TGTGCCAGCAGATCACGGGACAGGGGCCACTATGGCTACACCTTC; CDR3 protein: CASRSRDRGHYGYTF
D gene: NA; J gene: TRBJ1-1; V gene: TRBV18; clone size: NA; CDR3 length: 15; CDR3 DNA: TGTGCCAGCTCACCCCGGGGGGTGGAGAACACTGAAGCTTTCTTT; CDR3 protein: CASSPRGVENTEAFF
D gene: NA; J gene: TRBJ2-1; V gene: TRBV6-5; clone size: NA; CDR3 length: 14; CDR3 DNA: TGTGCCAGCAGTAAACCCGGCAGGGCCGATGAGCAGTTCTTC; CDR3 protein: CASSKPGRADEQFF
D gene: NA; J gene: TRBJ2-7; V gene: TRBV7-6; clone size: NA; CDR3 length: 16; CDR3 DNA: TGTGCCAGCAGCTTATTTGGCGGCCCAAATTCCTACGAGCAGTACTTC; CDR3 protein: CASSLFGGPNSYEQYF
D gene: NA; J gene: TRBJ2-4; V gene: TRBV4-2; clone size: NA; CDR3 length: 17; CDR3 DNA: TGTGCCAGCAGCCAGGCATCCCCGGGGAGGGCCAAAAACATTCAGTACTTC; CDR3 protein: CASSQASPGRAKNIQYF
D gene: NA; J gene: TRBJ2-1; V gene: TRBV19; clone size: NA; CDR3 length: 15; CDR3 DNA: TGTGCCAGTCGGATAGCCGGGAACTCCTACAATGAGCAGTTCTTC; CDR3 protein: CASRIAGNSYNEQFF
D gene: NA; J gene: TRBJ2-1; V gene: TRBV4-2; clone size: NA; CDR3 length: 14; CDR3 DNA: TGTGCCAGCAGTCCAAGTCAGAACCGCAATGAGCAGTTCTTC; CDR3 protein: CASSPSQNRNEQFF
D gene: TRBD1; J gene: TRBJ2-7; V gene: TRBV5-5; clone size: NA; CDR3 length: 16; CDR3 DNA: TGTGCCAGCAGCACCGAGGACAGGGCAAGCTCCTACGAGCAGTACTTC; CDR3 protein: CASSTEDRASSYEQYF
D gene: NA; J gene: TRBJ1-2; V gene: TRBV5-1; clone size: once; CDR3 length: 11; CDR3 DNA: TGCGCCAGTGATGGAGGGGATGGCTACACCTTC; CDR3 protein: CASDGGDGYTF
D gene: NA; J gene: TRBJ2-2; V gene: TRBV19; clone size: NA; CDR3 length: 14; CDR3 DNA: TGTGCCAGTAGTATAAACCCCCGGGCCGGGGAGCTGTTTTTT; CDR3 protein: CASSINPRAGELFF